This entry lists 30 T cell receptor beta chains sequenced from one sample in a study of OX40 agonist ivuxolimab in advanced cancers. Sequenced by immunoSEQ multiplex PCR; TCRdb stores in-frame clones only, minus some. In the table there are 65,000 to 70,000 clones, 82% of which are singletons. The sample was CD4+ or CD8+ T cells sorted from blood, taken in a trial of the OX40 agonist ivuxolimab. These receptor sequences come from an adult with an advanced solid tumor such as melanoma, head and neck, liver or kidney cancer.

The chain couples TRBV2 to TRBJ1-1; 9 positions agree with TRBD1. Per the germline V gene, CDR1 is SNHLY and CDR2 is FYNNEI. V lost 7 bases and J lost 3; bases outside the gene matches: 6. The CDR3 has 14 residues. DNA of the CDR3: TGTGCCAGCATCGGGACAGGGCGGTACACTGAAGCTTTCTTT. Protein product: CASIGTGRYTEAFF.

V is TRBV18 and J is TRBJ1-4, with 10 bases matching TRBD1. The CDR3 is 16 residues long. The ends lost 1 base at V and 8 bases at J; junction bases unmatched: 7. CDR1 and CDR2 from the germline V gene are KGHSH and LQKENI. DNA of the CDR3: TGTGCCAGCTCACCACGACAGGGGGCATTGGAAGAAAAACTGTTTTTT. Protein: CASSPRQGALEEKLFF.

The chain recombines TRBV7-9 with TRBJ2-7; 9 bases agree with TRBD1. The V gene's germline CDR1 is SEHNR and CDR2 FQNEAQ (reference sequence). This CDR3 comprises 14 residues. Losses at the gene ends were 3 bases for V and 5 bases for J; bases not matched to a gene: 5. This CDR3 reads CASSFTGGENEQYF. CDR3 DNA sequence: TGTGCCAGCAGCTTCACAGGGGGCGAGAACGAGCAGTACTTC. Complete variable domain (other parts from reference TRBV7-9 and TRBJ2-7): DTGVSQNPRHKITKRGQNVTFRCDPISEHNRLYWYRQTLGQGPEFLTYFQNEAQLEKSRLLSDRFSAERPKGSFSTLEIQRTEQGDSAMYLCASSFTGGENEQYFGPGTRLTVT.

CDR3 loop: CASSSGGSSPLHF. CDR3 in DNA: TGTGCCAGCAGCTCAGGGGGTTCTTCACCCCTCCACTTT. The chain combines TRBV7-9 with TRBJ1-6; 7 positions agree with TRBD1. Germline loops: CDR1 SEHNR, CDR2 FQNEAQ (reference sequence). This CDR3 is built from 13 residues. The V and J ends lost 4 bases and 9 bases, in that order; junction bases with no gene match: 3.

The chain has TRBV9 and TRBJ1-4; no clear D. Germline V CDR1 and CDR2: SGDLS, YYNGEE. The CDR3 has 15 residues. V shed 0 bases and J shed 4 bases, with 10 bases lying between them. CDR3 DNA sequence: TGTGCCAGCAGCGTAGAGGCACAGCGTAATGAAAAACTGTTTTTT. Its translation is CASSVEAQRNEKLFF.

This clone has just a few counts. This chain connects TRBV19 to TRBJ1-1; D gene unclear. Germline CDR1 LNHDA, CDR2 SQIVND (reference sequence). The CDR3 spans 15 residues. Deletions cut 4 bases from V and 5 bases from J, with 17 bases between. CDR3 sequence (DNA): TGTGCCAGTAGTAGAGACCCTGCTTTAGGAACTGAAGCTTTCTTT. This translates into CASSRDPALGTEAFF.

This sequence joins TRBV6-5 and TRBJ2-1, with D hard to call. The V gene lost 7 bases and the J gene lost 7 bases, with 17 bases spanning the gap. The CDR3 contains 14 residues. Per the germline V gene, CDR1 is MNHEY and CDR2 is SVGAGI. This chain's CDR3 is CASTSTPAQNEQFF. Written as DNA, the CDR3 is TGTGCCAGCACCTCAACCCCCGCCCAGAATGAGCAGTTCTTC.

This clone has just one count. J is TRBJ2-3 and V is TRBV27, with D hard to call. From germline, CDR1 is MNHEY and CDR2 SMNVEV (reference sequence). V was pared by 6 bases and J by 4 bases, with 5 bases between. This CDR3 region has 11 residues. In DNA form, the CDR3 reads TGTGCCAGCAGGCCACCAGATACGCAGTATTTT. It translates to CASRPPDTQYF.

The rearrangement joins TRBV10-3 to TRBJ2-3; tentative D call: TRBD1 (5 bases). V dropped 10 bases and J dropped 1 base, with 15 bases sitting between them. CDR1 and CDR2 (germline): ENHRY, SYGVKD. The CDR3 runs to 14 residues. CDR3: CASKGLGGTDTQYF. The CDR3 DNA is TGTGCCAGCAAGGGGTTAGGAGGCACAGATACGCAGTATTTT.

The chain links TRBV19 to TRBJ2-2; 7 bases are a match to TRBD2. The CDR3 has 18 amino acids. From germline, CDR1 is LNHDA and CDR2 SQIVND (reference sequence). V lost 1 base and J lost 4; bases outside the gene matches: 12. CDR3 sequence reads: CASSIVISAGAATGELFF. The CDR3, as DNA: TGTGCCAGTAGTATAGTTATATCGGCGGGAGCGGCCACCGGGGAGCTGTTTTTT.

This chain links TRBV7-8 with TRBJ2-5; tentatively, D is TRBD2 (6 bases). The CDR3 covers 15 residues. Germline CDR1 reads SGHVS; CDR2 reads FQNEAQ. V was shortened by 5 bases and J by 5 bases, with 18 bases between the two germline ends. The CDR3: CASSLQWESGETQYF. The DNA for the CDR3 is TGTGCCAGCAGCCTCCAGTGGGAAAGCGGGGAGACCCAGTACTTC.

The chain uses TRBV10-3 and TRBJ1-4, with D perhaps matching TRBD1 (5 bases). CDR1 is ENHRY and CDR2 is SYGVKD in the germline V gene. This CDR3 has 13 amino acids. Trimming left V 8 bases short and J 3 bases short, with 10 bases between. The CDR3 spells CAIQRGANEKLFF. CDR3 sequence (DNA): TGTGCCATCCAGCGGGGGGCTAATGAAAAACTGTTTTTT.

This clone was seen only a few times. The CDR3 DNA reads TGTGCCAGCAGCTTGGAACCAGGGGGTGATGGCTACGAGCAGTACTTC. Translation gives CASSLEPGGDGYEQYF. This chain joins TRBV5-6 and TRBJ2-7; 7 nucleotides agree with TRBD1. The trim removed 0 bases at V and 3 bases at J, leaving 9 bases unmatched. This CDR3 has 16 residues. CDR1 SGHDT and CDR2 YYEEEE come from the germline V gene.

The chain links TRBV6-5 to TRBJ2-1; no reliable D call. The CDR3 is 13 amino acids. The V gene's germline CDR1 is MNHEY and CDR2 SVGAGI. V lost 4 bases and J lost 4, with 8 bases in between. The CDR3 DNA is TGTGCCAGCAGTTCGAGCAGGTACAATGAGCAGTTCTTC. The encoded protein is CASSSSRYNEQFF.

CDR3 nucleotides: TGCAGCGTTGTGGGACTAGCGGGAGTGTGGGAGCAGTACTTC. This gives the protein CSVVGLAGVWEQYF. V and J are TRBV29-1 and TRBJ2-7; 14 positions match TRBD2. There are 14 residues in the CDR3. Germline values: CDR1 SQVTM, CDR2 ANQGSEA. Trimming took 4 bases from V and 7 from J; bases not matched to a gene: 6.

In this sample, this clone turned up a few times. V is TRBV5-5 and J is TRBJ1-2; D is perhaps TRBD1 (6 bases). CDR1 SGHKS and CDR2 YYEKEE come from the germline V gene (reference sequence). V lost 0 bases and J 8 bases, leaving 17 bases between the germline ends. The CDR3 totals 15 residues. CDR3 amino acids: CASSLELVGAEGYTF. CDR3 in DNA: TGTGCCAGCAGCTTGGAACTTGTGGGGGCCGAGGGCTACACCTTC.

The chain recombines TRBV5-6 with TRBJ2-3; 9 bases align to TRBD1. Trimming cost V 0 bases and J 2 bases; bases outside gene matches: 4. Germline V gene sequence: CDR1 SGHDT, CDR2 YYEEEE. The CDR3 is 16 amino acids. As DNA, the CDR3 is TGTGCCAGCAGCTTGGACACAGGGGGCGCCACAGATACGCAGTATTTT. Translated: CASSLDTGGATDTQYF.

The count of this clone is one. Distinct nucleotide sequences in the sample also encode this CDR3. The chain couples TRBV19 to TRBJ2-1; possibly TRBD1 or TRBD2 for D (5 bases each). With 4 bases removed from V and 0 bases from J, the gap between germline ends came to 7 bases. From germline, CDR1 is LNHDA and CDR2 SQIVND (reference sequence). The CDR3 runs 14 residues. CDR3 protein: CASSRGSSYNEQFF. The CDR3 DNA follows: TGTGCCAGTAGTAGGGGGAGCTCCTACAATGAGCAGTTCTTC.

This clone was observed a handful of times. The gene calls are TRBV11-3 and TRBJ2-2; D gene uncertain. CDR1 is SGHNT and CDR2 is YENEEA in the germline V gene. This CDR3 has 16 amino acids. Trimming removed 2 bases at V and 4 bases at J, with 14 bases between. The CDR3 reads CASSLRAGSTTGELFF. In nucleotides, the CDR3 is TGTGCCAGCAGCTTACGGGCAGGTTCGACCACCGGGGAGCTGTTTTTT.

The CDR3 sequence is CASSFGWDRSGTEAFF. CDR3 nucleotide sequence: TGCGCCAGCAGCTTTGGATGGGACAGGAGCGGCACTGAAGCTTTCTTT. The chain uses TRBV5-1 and TRBJ1-1; TRBD1 matches 8 bases. CDR3 size: 16 residues. Trimming removed 2 bases from V and 4 bases from J; junction bases left unmatched: 10. From germline, CDR1 is SGHRS and CDR2 YFSETQ.

The chain is built from TRBV28 and TRBJ2-7, with 9 nucleotides matching TRBD2. Germline CDR1 and CDR2: MDHEN and SYDVKM. CDR3 length: 15 amino acids. After removal of 5 bases from V and 4 bases from J, the junction contained 9 bases not matched to a gene. CDR3 in amino acids: CASSPAGGSGYEQYF. For the CDR3, the DNA is TGTGCCAGCAGTCCCGCGGGGGGGAGCGGGTACGAGCAGTACTTC.

V and J are TRBV4-1 and TRBJ2-4; D ambiguous. V shed 0 bases and J shed 4 bases, with 7 bases lying between them. Per germline, CDR1 MGHRA and CDR2 YSYEKL. The CDR3 runs to 14 residues. The CDR3 region has the DNA TGCGCCAGCAGCCAAGATGCGAGAAAAAACATTCAGTACTTC. It translates to CASSQDARKNIQYF.

J is TRBJ2-1 and V is TRBV4-3; the D is unclear. V shed 1 base and J shed 7 bases, with 5 bases lying between them. The CDR3 length is 12 residues. CDR1 and CDR2 from the germline V gene are LGHNA and YSLEER. The CDR3 protein is CASSQGVNEQFF. In nucleotides, the CDR3 is TGCGCCAGCAGCCAAGGAGTGAATGAGCAGTTCTTC.

This clone was recorded a few times. The chain has TRBV5-8 and TRBJ1-5; D is ambiguous. V was cut by 7 bases and J by 3 bases, with 11 bases left in between. This CDR3 has 13 residues. CDR1 is SGHTS, CDR2 YDEGEE, per germline. The chain's CDR3 is CASGVGSNQPQHF. The CDR3 coding sequence is TGTGCCAGCGGCGTCGGGTCCAATCAGCCCCAGCATTTT.

A single count supports this clone. The V gene is TRBV7-3, the J gene TRBJ2-7; a possible D gene is TRBD1 (6 bases). V gave up 3 bases and J gave up 1 base, with 13 bases separating them. The CDR3 covers 15 residues. Germline values: CDR1 SGHTA, CDR2 FQGTGA. In DNA form, the CDR3 reads TGTGCCAGCAGCTTGGACAGAATTTCATCCTACGAGCAGTACTTC. Residues: CASSLDRISSYEQYF.

This chain links TRBV27 with TRBJ1-4; a possible D gene is TRBD1 (6 bases). The germline CDR1 and CDR2 sequences are MNHEY and SMNVEV (reference sequence). V dropped 6 bases and J dropped 7 bases, with 15 bases sitting between them. CDR3 length: 14 residues. CDR3: CASRPWGAGEKLFF. CDR3 DNA: TGTGCCAGCAGACCTTGGGGGGCCGGTGAAAAACTGTTTTTT.

The J gene is TRBJ1-5, the V gene TRBV18, with TRBD1 matching 7 bases. This CDR3 spans 15 amino acids. Per germline, CDR1 KGHSH and CDR2 LQKENI. With V trimmed by 4 bases and J by 1 base, 4 bases remained unmatched. CDR3 sequence (DNA): TGTGCCAGCTCACGGGACAGACCGAGCAATCAGCCCCAGCATTTT. Its translation: CASSRDRPSNQPQHF.

The chain uses TRBV27 and TRBJ1-2, with 7 bases matching TRBD1. The CDR3 covers 14 residues. CDR1 is MNHEY, CDR2 SMNVEV, per germline (reference sequence). J lost 3 bases, V lost 7 bases, and 8 bases had no gene match. CDR3 amino acids: CASKGRGRDYGYTF. CDR3 coding DNA: TGTGCCAGCAAGGGGAGGGGGCGCGACTATGGCTACACCTTC.

A few counts support this clone. The chain recombines TRBV28 with TRBJ2-1; tentatively, D is TRBD1 (7 bases). Trimming left V 2 bases short and J 6 bases short, with 17 bases between. The length of the CDR3 is 16 residues. Germline V gene sequence: CDR1 MDHEN, CDR2 SYDVKM. Here the CDR3 reads CASSLKWRGRSNEQFF. In DNA, the CDR3 is TGTGCCAGCAGTTTAAAGTGGAGGGGGCGAAGCAATGAGCAGTTCTTC.

The chain has TRBV6-1 and TRBJ2-3; D is ambiguous. V lost 4 bases and J lost 2, with 16 bases in between. Germline V gene data show CDR1 as MNHNS and CDR2 as SASEGT. The CDR3 is 16 amino acids. CDR3 region: CASSVSHMALTDTQYF. The CDR3 DNA sequence: TGTGCCAGCAGTGTAAGCCATATGGCCCTCACAGATACGCAGTATTTT.